Presented here are 19 T cell receptor beta chains from one specimen sequenced in a study of technical replicates of blood from a handful of donors. This table comes from immunoSEQ multiplex PCR, and its TCRdb copy is limited to in-frame clones, with some not included. The table has roughly 100,000 clones, about 95% seen once. Sequenced: T cells isolated from PBMCs. The receptors were sampled from a human donor in good health.

The gene calls are TRBV27 and TRBJ2-7; D might be TRBD2 (6 bases). The germline gives CDR1 MNHEY, CDR2 SMNVEV (reference sequence). The CDR3 extends over 11 amino acids. V was shortened by 5 bases and J by 7 bases, with 9 bases between the two germline ends. The CDR3 region has the DNA TGTGCCAGCAGTGGGGCGGGGGAGCAGTACTTC. It encodes CASSGAGEQYF.

The J gene is TRBJ1-5, the V gene TRBV30; D is unresolved. The length of the CDR3 is 13 residues. The germline CDR1 and CDR2 sequences are GTSNPN and SVGIG (reference sequence). The V end was cut by 2 bases, the J end by 4 bases, with 9 bases between. The CDR3 DNA sequence: TGTGCCTGGAGTTCTGGGCAAAATCAGCCCCAGCATTTT. It encodes CAWSSGQNQPQHF.

The rearrangement joins TRBV28 to TRBJ1-1; D gene uncertain. CDR3 length: 15 amino acids. The ends were cut back, 4 bases at V and 5 bases at J, with 17 bases in the middle. The germline V gene encodes CDR1 MDHEN and CDR2 SYDVKM. The CDR3 DNA reads TGTGCCAGCAGTTCGGTGGTGAGGGTTCAGACTGAAGCTTTCTTT. Amino acid sequence: CASSSVVRVQTEAFF.

This chain joins TRBV6-6 and TRBJ2-7; unclear D gene. CDR1 is MNHNY and CDR2 is SVGAGI in the germline V gene (reference sequence). This CDR3 is built from 11 residues. V gave up 3 bases and J gave up 2 bases, with 2 bases separating them. The CDR3 nucleotides read TGTGCCAGCAGTTATACCTACGAGCAGTACTTC. Translated, it gives CASSYTYEQYF.

This chain links TRBV27 with TRBJ1-1, with a tentative D call TRBD1 (5 bases). Trimming left V 5 bases short and J 3 bases short, with 10 bases between. The CDR3 covers 13 residues. Germline V gene sequence: CDR1 MNHEY, CDR2 SMNVEV (reference sequence). The CDR3 nucleotides are TGTGCCAGCAGTCATTCGGGGGACACTGAAGCTTTCTTT. Residues: CASSHSGDTEAFF.

The DNA of the CDR3 is TGTGCCAGCTCACCGACAGGGGGCTATGGCTACACCTTC. This gives the protein CASSPTGGYGYTF. This chain uses TRBV18 with TRBJ1-2; 9 bases match TRBD1. CDR1 KGHSH and CDR2 LQKENI come from the germline V gene. This CDR3 contains 13 residues. Trimming cost V 3 bases and J 4 bases; bases outside gene matches: 0.

The V call is TRBV6-6, the J call TRBJ2-7, with no clear D. The CDR3 has 14 residues. Trimming took off 0 bases at V and 3 bases at J, with 9 bases between the two ends. CDR1 is MNHNY and CDR2 is SVGAGI in the germline V gene (reference sequence). CDR3 DNA: TGTGCCAGCAGTTACTCCGACTCGATCTACGAGCAGTACTTC. Translating gives CASSYSDSIYEQYF.

Regarding this clone: This CDR3 is also generated by other DNA sequences in the sample. The chain couples TRBV9 to TRBJ2-1, with 8 bases aligning to TRBD2. V lost 0 bases and J lost 1; bases outside the gene matches: 0. The CDR3 extends over 15 amino acids. Germline V gene sequence: CDR1 SGDLS, CDR2 YYNGEE. CDR3 coding DNA: TGTGCCAGCAGCGTAGGCGGGGGGTCCTACAATGAGCAGTTCTTC. Residues: CASSVGGGSYNEQFF.

The chain carries TRBV7-2 and TRBJ1-2; unclear D gene. Germline assignment: CDR1 SGHTA and CDR2 FQGNSA. Trimming took off 5 bases at V and 0 bases at J, with 7 bases between the two ends. This CDR3 is built from 13 residues. The CDR3 spells CASSVLTNYGYTF. The CDR3 DNA reads TGTGCCAGCAGCGTCCTAACTAACTATGGCTACACCTTC.

DNA for the CDR3: TGTGCCAGCAGCGTAGTTCTGGGAGGGAAGTTCTTC. Its translation: CASSVVLGGKFF. The chain carries TRBV9 and TRBJ2-1, with 7 positions matching TRBD2. J lost 14 bases, V lost 0 bases, and 5 bases had no gene match. This CDR3 comprises 12 residues. CDR1 SGDLS and CDR2 YYNGEE come from the germline V gene.

The chain combines TRBV4-3 with TRBJ2-7; the match to TRBD1 covers 10 bases. This CDR3 contains 15 residues. Germline CDR1 is LGHNA and CDR2 is YSLEER. Germline trimming cut 1 base from V and 3 bases from J; bases unmatched to any gene: 3. CDR3 sequence reads: CASSQAGTGVYEQYF. The CDR3, as DNA: TGCGCCAGCAGCCAAGCTGGGACAGGGGTCTACGAGCAGTACTTC.

The V gene is TRBV9, the J gene TRBJ2-5; possibly TRBD1 for D (7 bases). The V end was cut by 3 bases, the J end by 5 bases, with 20 bases between. The CDR3 covers 16 residues. The germline CDR1 and CDR2 sequences are SGDLS and YYNGEE. The CDR3 sequence is CASSDGNRGGGETQYF. CDR3 DNA: TGTGCCAGCAGCGACGGCAACAGGGGAGGAGGGGAGACCCAGTACTTC.

The chain has TRBV5-1 and TRBJ2-7, with 14 bases fitting TRBD2. The CDR3 spans 16 residues. The V gene end was trimmed by 0 bases and the J gene end by 5 bases; junction bases not matched to a gene: 4. Germline V gene sequence: CDR1 SGHRS, CDR2 YFSETQ. The CDR3 sequence is CASSLGLAGGADEQYF. CDR3 DNA: TGCGCCAGCAGCTTGGGACTAGCGGGAGGGGCCGACGAGCAGTACTTC. Variable domain in full (rest from reference TRBV5-1 and TRBJ2-7): KAGVTQTPRYLIKTRGQQVTLSCSPISGHRSVSWYQQTPGQGLQFLFEYFSETQRNKGNFPGRFSGRQFSNSRSEMNVSTLELGDSALYLCASSLGLAGGADEQYFGPGTRLTVT.

This clone was observed a few times. The V call is TRBV7-9, the J call TRBJ2-7; no clear D. V lost 1 base and J 2 bases, leaving 9 bases between the germline ends. Germline CDR1 is SEHNR and CDR2 is FQNEAQ (reference sequence). This CDR3 contains 14 residues. The CDR3 protein is CASSLGFAAYEQYF. CDR3 sequence (DNA): TGTGCCAGCAGCTTAGGATTCGCGGCCTACGAGCAGTACTTC.

The rearrangement uses TRBV2 and TRBJ2-3, with 7 nucleotides matching TRBD2. V was clipped by 0 bases and J by 2 bases; unmatched bases: 5. The CDR3 runs to 16 residues. In germline, CDR1 is SNHLY, CDR2 FYNNEI. The CDR3, as DNA: TGTGCCAGCAGTGAAGCGTCGGCGGGAGCCACAGATACGCAGTATTTT. It encodes CASSEASAGATDTQYF.

V is TRBV10-3 and J is TRBJ2-3; no firm D call. V lost 5 bases, J lost 1 base, and 13 bases lay in between. Germline CDR1 and CDR2: ENHRY and SYGVKD. The CDR3 has 15 residues. CDR3 loop: CAISSDLTGTDTQYF. CDR3 coding DNA: TGTGCCATCAGTAGCGACTTAACGGGCACAGATACGCAGTATTTT.

The chain joins TRBV19 to TRBJ1-1, with D possibly being TRBD1 (6 bases). V gave up 3 bases and J gave up 8 bases, with 10 bases separating them. Germline V gene data show CDR1 as LNHDA and CDR2 as SQIVND (reference sequence). The CDR3 is 12 amino acids. The CDR3: CASSMRTAEAFF. The DNA for the CDR3 is TGTGCCAGTAGTATGAGGACAGCAGAAGCTTTCTTT.

This rearrangement joins TRBV9 to TRBJ1-1; tentatively, D is TRBD1 (5 bases). There are 14 residues in the CDR3. Looked up from germline, CDR1 is SGDLS and CDR2 is YYNGEE. The V end lost 4 bases, the J end lost 1 base, and 11 bases lay between the germline ends. CDR3 DNA sequence: TGTGCCAGCAGCACCAGGGAGGGGAACACTGAAGCTTTCTTT. Encoded protein: CASSTREGNTEAFF.

This chain connects TRBV7-9 to TRBJ1-1, with D hard to call. CDR1 is SEHNR, CDR2 FQNEAQ, per germline (reference sequence). The CDR3 has 15 amino acids. The V end was cut by 5 bases, the J end by 1 base, with 14 bases between. The DNA of the CDR3 is TGTGCCAGCAGCCCTATTAACAGAGAGAACACTGAAGCTTTCTTT. Translated, it gives CASSPINRENTEAFF.